Listed here are 19 T cell receptor beta chains from one sample, sequenced in a study of OX40 agonist ivuxolimab in advanced cancers. Here immunoSEQ multiplex PCR was the method, and the copy in TCRdb shows in-frame clones only, minus some. The table includes approximately 70,000 clones, roughly 84% detected once. Sequenced material: CD4+ or CD8+ T cells sorted from blood, taken in a trial of the OX40 agonist ivuxolimab. The origin of the receptors is an adult with an advanced solid tumor such as melanoma, head and neck, liver or kidney cancer.

This clone was counted a few times. Other DNA sequences within the sample encode an identical CDR3. The chain is built from TRBV4-3 and TRBJ1-2; 9 bases agree with TRBD1. The V segment lost 5 bases and the J segment 3 bases; nucleotides outside the gene matches: 1. The germline V gene encodes CDR1 LGHNA and CDR2 YSLEER. There are 13 residues in the CDR3. Written as DNA, the CDR3 is TGCGCCAGCAGCAGGACAGGGGACTATGGCTACACCTTC. This translates into CASSRTGDYGYTF.

The chain uses TRBV19 and TRBJ1-3, with a possible D match to TRBD1 (5 bases). CDR1 and CDR2 from the germline V gene are LNHDA and SQIVND (reference sequence). CDR3 size: 16 residues. V was clipped by 4 bases and J by 0 bases, with 13 bases between them. CDR3 sequence (DNA): TGTGCCAGTAGTAGGGGACGGTCCGTCTCTGGAAACACCATATATTTT. It codes for CASSRGRSVSGNTIYF.

This chain joins TRBV18 and TRBJ1-1; TRBD1 aligns across 9 bases. In germline, CDR1 is KGHSH, CDR2 LQKENI. The ends lost 3 bases at V and 2 bases at J; junction bases unmatched: 7. CDR3 length equals 16 residues. The CDR3 loop reads CASSPWGQGFNTEAFF. The CDR3 nucleotides read TGTGCCAGCTCACCCTGGGGACAGGGTTTCAACACTGAAGCTTTCTTT.

This rearrangement joins TRBV6-6 to TRBJ2-7, with D perhaps matching TRBD1 or TRBD2 (5 bases each). This CDR3 region has 11 residues. Trimming left V 5 bases short and J 7 bases short, with 9 bases between. Germline loops: CDR1 MNHNY, CDR2 SVGAGI (reference sequence). The CDR3 nucleotides are TGTGCCAGCAGTAAATGGGGGGAGCAGTACTTC. Translation gives CASSKWGEQYF.

The rearrangement uses TRBV28 and TRBJ1-1; D is undetermined. The CDR3 is 12 amino acids. V shed 2 bases and J shed 8 bases, with 9 bases lying between them. The V gene's germline CDR1 is MDHEN and CDR2 SYDVKM. The DNA of the CDR3 is TGTGCCAGCAGTTTAGATCGGAGGGAAGCTTTCTTT. Encoded protein: CASSLDRREAFF.

The chain carries TRBV5-1 and TRBJ2-7; 8 bases align to TRBD1. Germline-derived CDR1 and CDR2 are SGHRS and YFSETQ. V trimming: 5 bases; J trimming: 4 bases; junction bases outside the gene matches: 8. CDR3 length equals 14 residues. As DNA, the CDR3 is TGCGCCAGCAGGGCCGGGACAGGCGATTACGAGCAGTACTTC. This codes for CASRAGTGDYEQYF. The full variable domain, completed using reference TRBV5-1 and TRBJ2-7, is KAGVTQTPRYLIKTRGQQVTLSCSPISGHRSVSWYQQTPGQGLQFLFEYFSETQRNKGNFPGRFSGRQFSNSRSEMNVSTLELGDSALYLCASRAGTGDYEQYFGPGTRLTVT.

The chain recombines TRBV28 with TRBJ1-2, with TRBD1 identical over 8 bases. CDR1 is MDHEN and CDR2 is SYDVKM in the germline V gene. The V and J ends lost 3 bases and 5 bases, in that order; junction bases with no gene match: 8. The CDR3 totals 15 residues. The chain's CDR3 is CASSFGIGQGYGYTF. As DNA, the CDR3 is TGTGCCAGCAGTTTCGGCATTGGACAGGGATATGGCTACACCTTC.

The V and J genes are TRBV29-1 and TRBJ1-1, with 7 bases identical to TRBD1. Losses at the gene ends were 7 bases for V and 5 bases for J; bases not matched to a gene: 10. Germline CDR1 is SQVTM and CDR2 is ANQGSEA. The CDR3 consists of 13 residues. For the CDR3, the DNA is TGCAGCGCCCCGGGCAGGGGGGGGACTGAAGCTTTCTTT. It codes for CSAPGRGGTEAFF.

This rearrangement joins TRBV6-5 to TRBJ1-2; D call uncertain. Germline lookup yields CDR1 MNHEY and CDR2 SVGAGI. The V end lost 7 bases, the J end lost 0 bases, and 15 bases lay between the germline ends. The CDR3 has 15 amino acids. The CDR3 is CASIPVKGANYGYTF. The CDR3, as DNA: TGTGCCAGCATCCCCGTCAAAGGAGCTAACTATGGCTACACCTTC.

V usage is TRBV7-3 and J usage is TRBJ2-5, with TRBD2 identical over 7 bases. CDR1 SGHTA and CDR2 FQGTGA come from the germline V gene. The ends lost 1 base at V and 4 bases at J; junction bases unmatched: 6. The CDR3 is 15 residues long. The CDR3 DNA sequence: TGTGCCAGCAGCTTAAATGGCGGGGGAGGAGAGACCCAGTACTTC. Protein: CASSLNGGGGETQYF.

The CDR3 sequence is CASSPKPDRRSYNEQFF. The CDR3 nucleotides read TGTGCCAGCAGCCCTAAACCGGACAGGCGCTCCTACAATGAGCAGTTCTTC. The chain carries TRBV5-6 and TRBJ2-1; 7 positions match TRBD1. Germline V lookup: CDR1 SGHDT, CDR2 YYEEEE. This CDR3 is 17 amino acids long. J was trimmed by 0 bases and V by 4 bases; bases with no gene match: 10.

This chain connects TRBV6-5 to TRBJ1-2; perhaps TRBD1 as D (6 bases). The germline V gene has CDR1 MNHEY and CDR2 SVGAGI. The CDR3 spans 15 residues. V gave up 0 bases and J gave up 2 bases, with 10 bases separating them. CDR3 protein: CASSYSGTTNYGYTF. The CDR3 DNA sequence: TGTGCCAGCAGTTACTCCGGGACAACGAACTATGGCTACACCTTC.

There are a few counts of this clone. This sequence joins TRBV18 and TRBJ2-3, with D unclear. The CDR3 contains 12 residues. Per the germline V gene, CDR1 is KGHSH and CDR2 is LQKENI. V was clipped by 5 bases and J by 2 bases, with 5 bases between them. The CDR3 region has the DNA TGTGCCAGCTCATCCGACACAGATACGCAGTATTTT. Translation gives CASSSDTDTQYF.

A note on this clone: Other nucleotide sequences from this sample produce the same CDR3. V gene TRBV5-6 combines with J gene TRBJ1-5; D is possibly TRBD1 (6 bases). V shed 2 bases and J shed 1 base, with 7 bases lying between them. The germline V gene encodes CDR1 SGHDT and CDR2 YYEEEE. This CDR3 has 14 residues. The CDR3 sequence: CASSLGGSNQPQHF. In DNA, the CDR3 is TGTGCCAGCAGCTTAGGGGGGAGCAATCAGCCCCAGCATTTT.

The CDR3, as DNA: TGTGCCAGCAGCTTAGAGGACAGGGGGAACACTGAAGCTTTCTTT. Translating it yields CASSLEDRGNTEAFF. This chain links TRBV7-8 with TRBJ1-1; 9 bases match TRBD1. Germline V gene lookup returns CDR1 SGHVS and CDR2 FQNEAQ. CDR3 length: 15 residues. V shed 1 base and J 1 base; nucleotides not matched to a gene: 1.

The chain couples TRBV4-1 to TRBJ2-5, with 10 bases identical to TRBD2. V shed 4 bases, J shed 3 bases, and the junction held 5 bases outside the gene matches. This CDR3 is built from 15 residues. The V gene's germline CDR1 is MGHRA and CDR2 YSYEKL. The chain's CDR3 is CASSRTGTSEETQYF. The CDR3 bases are TGCGCCAGCAGCCGAACCGGGACTAGCGAAGAGACCCAGTACTTC.

V usage is TRBV18 and J usage is TRBJ2-1; 8 nucleotides line up with TRBD2. Per germline, CDR1 KGHSH and CDR2 LQKENI. With V trimmed by 3 bases and J by 5 bases, 0 bases remained unmatched. This CDR3 comprises 13 residues. CDR3 region: CASSPGLDNEQFF. As DNA, the CDR3 is TGTGCCAGCTCACCGGGACTAGACAATGAGCAGTTCTTC.

The chain recombines TRBV28 with TRBJ2-1; TRBD1 matches at 9 bases. CDR1 and CDR2 (germline): MDHEN, SYDVKM. The length of the CDR3 is 15 residues. V lost 6 bases to trimming and J lost 1 base; unmatched junction nucleotides: 4. CDR3 nucleotide sequence: TGTGCCAGCAGACTCGGGACAGGGTCCTACAATGAGCAGTTCTTC. It yields the protein CASRLGTGSYNEQFF.

V usage is TRBV9 and J usage is TRBJ1-5, with TRBD1 matching 11 bases. This CDR3 has 16 amino acids. Germline CDR1 and CDR2: SGDLS and YYNGEE. The junction had 6 bases not matched to a gene; V was cut back by 3 bases and J by 4 bases. The CDR3 loop is CASSATGTGGNQPQHF. The CDR3 DNA follows: TGTGCCAGCAGCGCTACCGGGACAGGGGGTAATCAGCCCCAGCATTTT.